This T cell receptor (beta chain) was sequenced during a study of Graves' ophthalmopathy and Graves' hyperthyroidism. Study-level information: Peripheral blood was gathered at first diagnosis, ahead of any treatment whatsoever. Notes on the study in general: Blood also harbored most expanded thyroid clonotypes above 0.001 frequency.

Using RNA transcripts, the TCR beta CDR3 regions were amplified. In the first round, RT-PCR was carried out with HTBI primers, and a multiplex PCR formed the second round. Each CDR3 protein gets one entry after TCRdb re-called the multiplex PCR reads with MiXCR. The repertoire holds 650,000 to 900,000 distinct CDR3 sequences, with 40% as singletons. This clonotype has a handful of counts. Its antigen is currently unknown. Patients were diagnosed from clinical symptoms, serum thyroxine, TRAb, thyroid ultrasound and orbital computed tomography. The sequence derives from an adult man with Graves' ophthalmopathy. Sequenced sample: peripheral blood.

For the CDR3, the DNA is TGTGCCAGCAGTCCTCGAGGACTGACTACCGCGGGCGAGCAGTACTTC. This translates into CASSPRGLTTAGEQYF. The gene calls are TRBV2 and TRBJ2-7; D is possibly TRBD2 (5 bases). Between the trimmed V and J ends, which lost 5 bases and 6 bases, there was a span of 23 bases. The CDR3 loop spans 16 amino acids. Germline assignment: CDR1 SNHLY and CDR2 FYNNEI.